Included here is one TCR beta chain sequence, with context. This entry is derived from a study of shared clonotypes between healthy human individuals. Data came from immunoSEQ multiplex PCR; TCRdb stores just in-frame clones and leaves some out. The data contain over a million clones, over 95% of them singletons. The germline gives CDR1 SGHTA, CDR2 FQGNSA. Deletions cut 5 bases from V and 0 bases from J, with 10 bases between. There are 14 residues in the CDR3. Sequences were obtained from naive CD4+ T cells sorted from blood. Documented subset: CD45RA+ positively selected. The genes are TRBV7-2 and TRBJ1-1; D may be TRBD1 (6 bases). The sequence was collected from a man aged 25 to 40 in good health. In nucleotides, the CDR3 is TGTGCCAGCAGCCTAGACAGGTTGAACACTGAAGCTTTCTTT. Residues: CASSLDRLNTEAFF.